The rows below give T cell receptor beta chains drawn from one sample of a study of high-grade serous ovarian cancer treatment subgroups. Here immunoSEQ multiplex PCR was the method, and the copy in TCRdb shows in-frame clones only, minus some. The repertoire holds fewer than 4,500 clones, with over 65% as singletons. Sequencing was done on a sample of tumor tissue. The receptor source for this set is a human donor with high-grade serous ovarian cancer. Both conserved end residues are part of each CDR3. The D gene is left open where the match is weak. Only some rows state a clone size, as once, few, many or a class for expanded clones.

v_call	j_call	d_call	clone_size	cdr3_aa	cdr3_nt
TRBV5-4	TRBJ2-5	TRBD2	NA	CASSRAGGALETQYF	TGTGCCAGCAGTCGAGCGGGGGGGGCGTTGGAGACCCAGTACTTC
TRBV19	TRBJ1-1	NA	NA	CASSLRTGRGNTEAFF	TGTGCCAGTAGTCTTCGGACCGGGCGTGGGAACACTGAAGCTTTCTTT
TRBV9	TRBJ1-1	TRBD1	once	CASTPRGTGGVRTEAFF	TGTGCCAGCACCCCAAGGGGGACAGGGGGTGTTAGAACTGAAGCTTTCTTT
TRBV25-1	TRBJ2-2	TRBD1	NA	CASSSQGVRRFF	TGTGCCAGCAGTTCACAGGGGGTGAGGAGGTTTTTT
TRBV9	TRBJ2-2	NA	few	CASSVTPDRNTGELFF	TGTGCCAGCAGCGTTACGCCAGACCGGAACACCGGGGAGCTGTTTTTT
TRBV5-6	TRBJ1-2	TRBD1	large	CASSPVAQGTDHLNYGYTF	TGTGCCAGCAGCCCCGTGGCACAGGGGACGGATCACCTTAACTATGGCTACACCTTC
TRBV19	TRBJ2-1	TRBD2	NA	CASTFSGVPYNEQFF	TGTGCCAGTACCTTTAGCGGGGTCCCCTACAATGAGCAGTTCTTC
TRBV4-1	TRBJ1-2	NA	NA	CASSQGWGTTNYGYTF	TGCGCCAGCAGCCAGGGGTGGGGCACCACTAACTATGGCTACACCTTC
TRBV4-1	TRBJ1-3	NA	NA	CASSRQASGNTIYF	TGCGCCAGCAGCAGACAGGCCTCTGGAAACACCATATATTTT
TRBV5-1	TRBJ2-1	NA	NA	CASSLGELGGPGEQFF	TGCGCCAGCAGCTTGGGAGAGTTAGGGGGGCCGGGTGAGCAGTTCTTC
TRBV11-3	TRBJ2-1	TRBD1	NA	CASSTGQGGNNEQFF	TGTGCCAGCAGCACCGGACAGGGGGGGAACAATGAGCAGTTCTTC
TRBV5-4	TRBJ1-1	NA	NA	CASTLQGSTEAFF	TGTGCCAGCACCTTACAGGGATCCACTGAAGCTTTCTTT
TRBV6-9	TRBJ2-7	NA	NA	CASSYSPSEGGEQYF	TGTGCCAGCAGTTACTCCCCAAGCGAGGGGGGGGAGCAGTACTTC
TRBV5-1	TRBJ1-2	TRBD1	NA	CASSLQPTGQDGYTF	TGCGCCAGCAGCCTCCAACCCACGGGACAGGATGGCTACACCTTC
TRBV5-5	TRBJ2-5	TRBD1	NA	CASSKPGQGQPETQYF	TGTGCCAGCAGCAAGCCGGGACAGGGACAGCCAGAGACCCAGTACTTC
TRBV7-9	TRBJ2-6	TRBD1	NA	CASSSKGDRTPFGANVLTF	TGTGCCAGCAGCTCAAAAGGGGACAGGACCCCTTTTGGGGCCAACGTCCTGACTTTC
TRBV7-8	TRBJ1-2	TRBD1	NA	CASSLHGQGATGYTF	TGTGCCAGCAGCTTACACGGCCAGGGGGCGACTGGCTACACCTTC
TRBV7-9	TRBJ1-5	NA	NA	CASSPDIISPQHF	TGTGCCAGCAGCCCCGATATAATCAGCCCCCAGCATTTT
TRBV7-3	TRBJ2-3	NA	NA	CASSYARTDTQYF	TGTGCCAGCAGCTACGCCAGAACAGATACGCAGTATTTT
TRBV7-3	TRBJ2-2	NA	NA	CASSLTSGQNTGELFF	TGTGCCAGCAGCTTAACGTCGGGACAGAACACCGGGGAGCTGTTTTTT
TRBV15	TRBJ1-2	NA	few	CATSRPALTYGYTF	TGTGCCACCAGCCGTCCAGCCTTAACCTATGGCTACACCTTC
TRBV5-5	TRBJ1-1	NA	few	CASSLVWELSF	TGTGCCAGCAGCTTAGTATGGGAGCTTTCTTTT
TRBV6-1	TRBJ2-7	TRBD2	NA	CASSEALTSGVYEQYF	TGTGCCAGCAGTGAAGCGCTGACTAGCGGCGTTTACGAGCAGTACTTC
TRBV4-1	TRBJ2-5	TRBD2	NA	CASSQVPGLAGEGETQYF	TGCGCCAGCAGCCAAGTTCCAGGACTAGCGGGGGAGGGGGAGACCCAGTACTTC
TRBV2	TRBJ1-2	NA	few	CASSVSRGEDGYTF	TGTGCCAGCAGTGTAAGCCGGGGGGAGGATGGCTACACCTTC
TRBV15	TRBJ1-2	NA	NA	CATSSPPQGVNGYTF	TGTGCCACCAGCAGCCCCCCCCAAGGGGTGAATGGCTACACCTTC
TRBV5-1	TRBJ1-6	NA	NA	CASSQLTEHNSPLHF	TGCGCCAGCAGCCAACTCACAGAGCATAATTCACCCCTCCACTTT
TRBV10-1	TRBJ1-2	NA	large	CASSPTGLNYGYTF	TGCGCCAGCAGCCCAACAGGGCTCAACTATGGCTACACCTTC
TRBV7-9	TRBJ1-1	NA	NA	CASSLASANTEAFF	TGTGCCAGCAGCTTAGCATCGGCCAACACTGAAGCTTTCTTT
TRBV5-5	TRBJ2-1	TRBD2	few	CASSLPSGGAYNEQFF	TGTGCCAGCAGCTTGCCTAGCGGGGGGGCTTACAATGAGCAGTTCTTC
TRBV6-5	TRBJ2-1	NA	NA	CASSEGNEQFF	TGTGCCAGCAGTGAAGGGAATGAGCAGTTCTTC
TRBV6-4	TRBJ1-1	NA	NA	CASSDGEMGTEAFF	TGTGCCAGCAGTGACGGGGAGATGGGCACTGAAGCTTTCTTT
TRBV28	TRBJ1-6	TRBD1	NA	CASLKTGGNNSPLHF	TGTGCCAGTCTAAAAACAGGGGGAAATAATTCACCCCTCCACTTT
TRBV7-2	TRBJ1-5	TRBD1	NA	CASRPGQGSSQPQHF	TGTGCCAGCAGACCGGGACAGGGAAGTAGTCAGCCCCAGCATTTT
TRBV4-2	TRBJ2-2	TRBD2	NA	CASSQGVAGGPGELFF	TGTGCCAGCAGCCAAGGTGTAGCGGGGGGGCCTGGGGAGCTGTTTTTT
TRBV2	TRBJ2-1	NA	NA	CASNLQSSSYNEQFF	TGTGCCAGCAACCTGCAATCCAGCTCCTACAATGAGCAGTTCTTC
TRBV9	TRBJ2-5	TRBD1	NA	CASSPPGTVYQETQYF	TGTGCCAGCAGCCCCCCGGGGACAGTGTACCAAGAGACCCAGTACTTC
TRBV4-1	TRBJ1-2	TRBD1	NA	CASSQGTGPLF	TGCGCCAGCAGCCAAGGGACAGGCCCGTTATTC
TRBV28	TRBJ1-2	TRBD1	NA	CASGGGRGQGASTF	TGTGCCAGCGGGGGCGGTCGAGGACAGGGGGCCTCCACCTTC
TRBV27	TRBJ2-5	TRBD1	NA	CASRLTGAQETQYF	TGTGCCAGCCGATTAACAGGGGCTCAAGAGACCCAGTACTTC
TRBV19	TRBJ1-1	NA	NA	CASSIGYRNTEAFF	TGTGCCAGTAGTATTGGGTACAGAAACACTGAAGCTTTCTTT
TRBV19	TRBJ2-3	NA	NA	CASSMGGDTQYF	TGTGCCAGTAGTATGGGTGGAGATACGCAGTATTTT
TRBV30	TRBJ1-2	TRBD1	NA	CAWSVSRGRRHGYTF	TGTGCCTGGAGTGTGTCCAGGGGGCGACGGCATGGCTACACCTTC
TRBV7-2	TRBJ2-1	TRBD2	NA	CASSLNGGAEEQFF	TGTGCCAGCAGCTTAAACGGGGGGGCGGAGGAGCAGTTCTTC
TRBV7-9	TRBJ1-1	NA	NA	CASSLPLVSGDPFF	TGTGCCAGCAGCTTACCTCTAGTGTCGGGGGATCCTTTCTTT
TRBV7-3	TRBJ2-3	TRBD2	NA	CASSPMTSGGDTQYF	TGTGCCAGCAGCCCAATGACTAGCGGGGGCGATACGCAGTATTTT
TRBV6-1	TRBJ1-2	NA	once	CASNNPNYGYTF	TGTGCCAGCAACAACCCTAACTATGGCTACACCTTC